The 27 T cell receptor beta chains listed next were all sequenced from one sample in a study of regulatory T cells in long-lasting Graves disease. Sample time point: newly diagnosed GD, antithyroid drugs for less than 3 months. PBMCs were the source of the RNA used for TCR sequencing. Through Arm-PCR of CDR3 regions and iRepertoire HTBI primers, TCR beta libraries were built. In TCRdb, the multiplex PCR reads were re-called with MiXCR into one record per CDR3 protein. The sample carries some 220,000 distinct CDR3 sequences, roughly a fifth recorded once. These data are also associated with another study on T cells in Graves' hyperthyroidism and ophthalmopathy.

This specimen was peripheral blood mononuclear cells (PBMCs), taken at new diagnosis, from a patient treated with antithyroid drugs. These receptors originate from a woman in her 30s with Graves disease.

This clonotype was detected many times. The chain has TRBV7-6 and TRBJ2-2; 8 bases align to TRBD1. The V gene end was trimmed by 5 bases and the J gene end by 4 bases; junction bases not matched to a gene: 6. Per the germline V gene, CDR1 is SGHVS and CDR2 is FNYEAQ. This CDR3 region has 15 residues. The CDR3 DNA reads as TGTGCCAGCAGCGCCGAGGACAGGGCCACCGGGGAGCTGTTTTTT. This codes for CASSAEDRATGELFF.

This clonotype has at least ten counts. This chain joins TRBV28 and TRBJ1-1; a weak D match, TRBD1 (5 bases). The CDR3 is made up of 13 amino acids. Trimming pared 7 bases from V and 4 bases from J, leaving 13 bases between. Germline-derived CDR1 and CDR2 are MDHEN and SYDVKM. CDR3 amino acids: CASKGAGLTEAFF. CDR3 DNA sequence: TGTGCCAGCAAAGGGGCAGGGCTCACTGAAGCTTTCTTT.

About this clonotype itself: This likely stems from a read error, as it lies one base from a far larger clone. The chain links TRBV5-4 to TRBJ2-1; TRBD2 aligns across 8 bases. From germline, CDR1 is SGHNT and CDR2 YYREEE (reference sequence). V trimming: 2 bases; J trimming: 10 bases; junction bases outside the gene matches: 17. The CDR3 runs to 17 residues. As DNA, the CDR3 is TGTGCCAGCAGCTTCGGCGGGAGGCCCGTCGGCGGTCGGGAGCAGTTCTTC. This encodes CASSFGGRPVGGREQFF.

This clonotype has ten or more counts. The chain uses TRBV29-1 and TRBJ2-2; 7 bases are a match to TRBD1. CDR3 length: 14 amino acids. Germline trimming cut 6 bases from V and 0 bases from J; bases unmatched to any gene: 4. CDR1 is SQVTM and CDR2 is ANQGSEA in the germline V gene. CDR3 residues: CSVTQGTNTGELFF. In DNA form, the CDR3 reads TGCAGCGTAACACAGGGGACGAACACCGGGGAGCTGTTTTTT.

This clonotype has ten or more counts. The J gene is TRBJ1-2, the V gene TRBV6-2 or TRBV6-3, with 8 bases that match TRBD1. The J segment lost 8 bases and the V segment lost 5 bases, leaving 13 bases of the junction unmatched. The CDR3 totals 15 residues. Germline values: CDR1 MNHEY, CDR2 SVGEGT. In DNA, the CDR3 is TGTGCCAGCAGTCGGGACGGGACAGGCGGGAGGGGCTACACCTTC. Encoded protein: CASSRDGTGGRGYTF.

This clonotype was found many times. The chain recombines TRBV10-3 with TRBJ2-7; 7 bases fit TRBD2. V shed 4 bases and J 5 bases; nucleotides not matched to a gene: 2. Per germline, CDR1 ENHRY and CDR2 SYGVKD. This CDR3 has 12 residues. CDR3 in amino acids: CAISATSDEQYF. DNA of the CDR3: TGTGCCATCAGTGCTACTAGCGACGAGCAGTACTTC.

This clonotype was detected many times. The rearrangement uses TRBV2 and TRBJ1-5; possibly TRBD1 for D (5 bases). From germline, CDR1 is SNHLY and CDR2 FYNNEI. Trimming shortened V by 2 bases and J by 4 bases, and 15 bases separated the two germline ends. The CDR3 spans 16 residues. This CDR3 reads CASSERMGGTNQPQHF. CDR3 coding DNA: TGTGCCAGCAGTGAAAGGATGGGCGGGACTAATCAGCCCCAGCATTTT.

This clonotype occurred many times. J is TRBJ1-1 and V is TRBV11-3; D is uncertain. V lost 1 base to trimming and J lost 1 base, with 4 bases between them. Germline V gene data show CDR1 as SGHNT and CDR2 as YENEEA. The CDR3 contains 13 residues. The chain's CDR3 is CASSLAANTEAFF. Here the CDR3 DNA reads TGTGCCAGCAGCTTAGCGGCGAACACTGAAGCTTTCTTT.

A remark on this clonotype: Given a far larger clone just one base away, this is likely a sequencing read error. The chain has TRBV12-3 or TRBV12-4 and TRBJ2-3; TRBD2 matches 8 bases. The CDR3 is 14 amino acids. The ends lost 7 bases at V and 5 bases at J; junction bases unmatched: 8. For the CDR3, the DNA is TGTGCCAGCAACCAGCGGGAGATCATAGATACGCAGTATTTT. Translating it yields CASNQREIIDTQYF.

This clonotype was observed many times. This chain links TRBV6-1 with TRBJ1-3; D is undetermined. Per germline, CDR1 MNHNS and CDR2 SASEGT. Trimming stripped 2 bases from V and 0 bases from J, with 8 bases between. The CDR3 length is 15 residues. The CDR3 DNA follows: TGTGCCAGCAGTGAATTGGCGTACTCTGGAAACACCATATATTTT. Its protein is CASSELAYSGNTIYF.

This clonotype was observed at least ten times. This rearrangement joins TRBV7-9 to TRBJ2-3; 8 bases agree with TRBD1. The germline gives CDR1 SEHNR, CDR2 FQNEAQ (reference sequence). This CDR3 contains 16 residues. The V segment lost 5 bases and the J segment 6 bases; nucleotides outside the gene matches: 13. CDR3: CASSPGAGGVLDTQYF. The CDR3 DNA is TGTGCCAGCAGCCCAGGCGCAGGGGGCGTACTGGATACGCAGTATTTT.

This clonotype was found a few times. CDR3 DNA sequence: TGTGCCAGCTCACCACCGGGGGTCCAAGAGACCCAGTACTTC. This sequence encodes CASSPPGVQETQYF. The chain links TRBV18 to TRBJ2-5, with D perhaps being TRBD1 or TRBD2 (5 bases each). The CDR3 is 14 residues long. Trimming stripped 0 bases from V and 1 base from J, with 6 bases between. CDR1 is KGHSH, CDR2 LQKENI, per germline.

This clonotype was picked up one time. The gene calls are TRBV3-1 and TRBJ1-2; D is possibly TRBD1 (5 bases). Trimming cost V 6 bases and J 8 bases, with 10 bases left between them. The CDR3 spans 11 residues. CDR1 is LGHDT and CDR2 is YNNKEL in the germline V gene (reference sequence). The CDR3 region is CASRRDLGYTF. The CDR3 region has the DNA TGTGCCAGCAGGCGGGACCTCGGCTACACCTTC.

The V gene is TRBV20-1, the J gene TRBJ2-7; D is possibly TRBD1 (6 bases). CDR1 and CDR2 from the germline V gene are DFQATT and SNEGSKA (reference sequence). V was cut by 1 base and J by 6 bases, with 13 bases left in between. CDR3 length: 13 amino acids. CDR3 bases: TGCAGTGCTAGAGGGGGGCTAGGGGGCGAGCAGTACTTC. It encodes CSARGGLGGEQYF.

At least ten counts were recorded for this clonotype. The chain carries TRBV3-1 and TRBJ2-3; 9 bases match TRBD1. Looked up from germline, CDR1 is LGHDT and CDR2 is YNNKEL (reference sequence). The J segment lost 0 bases and the V segment lost 5 bases, leaving 9 bases of the junction unmatched. The CDR3 length is 17 residues. The CDR3 is CASSNTGTGHSTDTQYF. The CDR3 nucleotides read TGTGCCAGCAGCAATACCGGGACAGGGCACAGCACAGATACGCAGTATTTT.

This clonotype was seen repeatedly, ten times or more. The chain links TRBV4-2 to TRBJ2-2; TRBD2 agrees at 9 bases. Trimming removed 4 bases from V and 0 bases from J; junction bases left unmatched: 3. CDR3 length: 16 amino acids. Germline V lookup: CDR1 LGHNA, CDR2 YNFKEQ. CDR3 bases: TGTGCCAGCAGCCCGCAGCGGGGGGCGAACACCGGGGAGCTGTTTTTT. Protein: CASSPQRGANTGELFF.

The V gene is TRBV7-6, the J gene TRBJ1-2; a weak D match, TRBD1 (6 bases). V was pared by 1 base and J by 2 bases, with 11 bases between. The V gene's germline CDR1 is SGHVS and CDR2 FNYEAQ. The CDR3 covers 15 residues. CDR3 in amino acids: CASSLEQGPNYGYTF. CDR3 DNA sequence: TGTGCCAGCAGCTTAGAACAGGGCCCGAACTATGGCTACACCTTC.

This clonotype was seen ten or more times. The chain combines TRBV20-1 with TRBJ2-7, with a tentative D call TRBD1 (5 bases). The CDR3 sequence is 13 residues long. V was shortened by 3 bases and J by 5 bases, with 14 bases between the two germline ends. CDR1 and CDR2 (germline): DFQATT, SNEGSKA (reference sequence). The CDR3 bases are TGCAGTGCTAGCCCGGCAGGGTACCACGAGCAGTACTTC. This translates into CSASPAGYHEQYF.

This clonotype has a count of ten or more. The chain links TRBV18 to TRBJ2-3, with unresolved D. The ends were cut back, 5 bases at V and 4 bases at J, with 4 bases in the middle. In germline, CDR1 is KGHSH, CDR2 LQKENI. The CDR3 is 11 amino acids. This chain's CDR3 is CASSGADTQYF. CDR3 sequence (DNA): TGTGCCAGCTCAGGGGCAGATACGCAGTATTTT. The full variable domain, in which reference TRBV18 and TRBJ2-3 provide the parts outside the CDR3, is NAGVMQNPRHLVRRRGQEARLRCSPMKGHSHVYWYRQLPEEGLKFMVYLQKENIIDESGMPKERFSAEFPKEGPSILRIQQVVRGDSAAYFCASSGADTQYFGPGTRLTVL.

This clonotype has at least ten counts. A junction end diverges from the germline sequence, so it may reflect a read error. The rearrangement links TRBV6-1 to TRBJ1-2; weak D call: TRBD1 (5 bases). Per the germline V gene, CDR1 is MNHNS and CDR2 is SASEGT. The CDR3 contains 15 residues. The CDR3 nucleotides read TGTGCCAGCAGCGAAGGAAGGGGAGTTCTCTATGGCTACACCTTC. Encoded protein: CASSEGRGVLYGYTF.

Written as DNA, the CDR3 is TGTGCCAGCAGTAAGCGAGCGGGGGGGCCCAATGAGCAGTTCTTC. Translated: CASSKRAGGPNEQFF. The rearrangement uses TRBV6-1 and TRBJ2-1; TRBD2 matches 10 bases. The trim removed 5 bases at V and 6 bases at J, leaving 7 bases unmatched. The germline V gene has CDR1 MNHNS and CDR2 SASEGT. The CDR3 contains 15 residues.

This clonotype was seen many times. The rearrangement links TRBV5-1 to TRBJ2-3; tentative D call: TRBD2 (6 bases). CDR3 length: 15 amino acids. Germline V gene sequence: CDR1 SGHRS, CDR2 YFSETQ. Trimming removed 0 bases from V and 6 bases from J, with 14 bases in between. In DNA form, the CDR3 reads TGCGCCAGCAGCTTGGTCGTGGGAGGAGTGGATACGCAGTATTTT. The encoded protein is CASSLVVGGVDTQYF.

At least ten counts were recorded for this clonotype. V is TRBV11-2 and J is TRBJ2-5; no definite D call. CDR3 size: 15 residues. The V end was cut by 1 base, the J end by 4 bases, with 13 bases between. Germline V lookup: CDR1 SGHAT, CDR2 FQNNGV. CDR3: CASSLGSRWRETQYF. The CDR3 nucleotides are TGTGCCAGCAGCTTAGGCAGCCGGTGGAGAGAGACCCAGTACTTC.

This clonotype was recorded many times. The rearrangement links TRBV30 to TRBJ1-5; no reliable D call. The length of the CDR3 is 12 residues. The V end was cut by 3 bases, the J end by 1 base, with 4 bases between. In germline, CDR1 is GTSNPN, CDR2 SVGIG (reference sequence). The CDR3 loop reads CAWSRSNQPQHF. CDR3 DNA: TGTGCCTGGAGCAGGAGCAATCAGCCCCAGCATTTT.

This clonotype was recorded many times. The chain employs TRBV10-1 and TRBJ2-5; 8 nucleotides agree with TRBD2. Trimming cost V 4 bases and J 3 bases; bases outside gene matches: 7. The CDR3 length is 15 residues. CDR1 and CDR2 from the germline V gene are WNHNN and SYGVQD (reference sequence). CDR3 nucleotide sequence: TGCGCCAGCAGTGCGGGGAGCGGGAGTAAAGAGACCCAGTACTTC. It translates to CASSAGSGSKETQYF.

To note about this clonotype: With only one base between it and a far larger clone, this is likely a read error. The rearrangement links TRBV14 to TRBJ2-7; 9 positions match TRBD2. The CDR3 contains 15 residues. Germline V gene sequence: CDR1 SGHDN, CDR2 FVKESK. In nucleotides, the CDR3 is TGTGCCAGCAGTTACGGCGGCGGGGGGGCCTACGAGCATTACTTC. Translating it yields CASSYGGGGAYEHYF.

There are many counts of this clonotype. This chain joins TRBV3-1 and TRBJ2-2, with no clear D. Per germline, CDR1 LGHDT and CDR2 YNNKEL (reference sequence). With 3 bases removed from V and 6 bases from J, the gap between germline ends came to 11 bases. CDR3 length equals 14 residues. In nucleotides, the CDR3 is TGTGCCAGCAGCCAGGCGAGAGGAGCCGGGGAGCTGTTTTTT. This gives the protein CASSQARGAGELFF.